The sequence of this T cell receptor (beta chain) was determined in a study of vaccination and CD4 T cells after COVID-19. Overall study: Two of the convalescents were Hispanic, and the group consisted of six males and four females. At a median around 100 days (range 35 to 161) after diagnosis, post-COVID samples were drawn.

Oncomine TCR Beta short-read sequencing was applied to DNA from cultured CD4+ T cells. Someone extracted genomic DNA from cultured CD4+ T cells. Each CDR3 protein is one row after TCRdb ran MiXCR on the PCR reads. This sample carries about 22,000 distinct CDR3 sequences, roughly 33% of them seen once, and the ten largest clones take 9.5% to 15%. Trimming removed 5 bases from V and 7 bases from J; junction bases left unmatched: 4. Germline loops: CDR1 LNHNV, CDR2 YYDKDF (reference sequence). The CDR3 has 13 amino acids. The treatment denotes: approximately nine-day PBMC culture with coronavirus spike peptide pools or control peptides (ViraFEST assay). Medium was half-exchanged with fresh IL-2 medium on days 3 and 7. This clonotype was seen more than once but under ten times. Its antigen is unknown.

Material for sequencing was cultured CD4+ T cells from blood. This clonotype originated in a human donor with COVID-19. This chain uses TRBV15 with TRBJ1-3; TRBD1 aligns across 8 bases. CDR3 sequence: CATSYRTGNTIYF. Written as DNA, the CDR3 is TGTGCCACCAGCTACAGGACAGGGAACACCATATATTTT.